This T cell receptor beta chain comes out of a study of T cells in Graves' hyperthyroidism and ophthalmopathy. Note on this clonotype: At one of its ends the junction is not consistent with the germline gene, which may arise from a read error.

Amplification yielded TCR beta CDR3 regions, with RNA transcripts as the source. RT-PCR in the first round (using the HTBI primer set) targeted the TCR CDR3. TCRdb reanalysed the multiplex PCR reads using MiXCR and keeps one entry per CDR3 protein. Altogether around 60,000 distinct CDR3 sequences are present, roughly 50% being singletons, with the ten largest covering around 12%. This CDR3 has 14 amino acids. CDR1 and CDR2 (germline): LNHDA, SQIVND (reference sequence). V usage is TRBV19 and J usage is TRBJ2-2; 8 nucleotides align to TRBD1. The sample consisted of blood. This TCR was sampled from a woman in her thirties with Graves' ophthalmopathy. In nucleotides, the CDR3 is TGTGCCAGTGGTGACAGGGGACGCACCGGGGAGCTGTTCTTT. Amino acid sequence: CASGDRGRTGELFF.